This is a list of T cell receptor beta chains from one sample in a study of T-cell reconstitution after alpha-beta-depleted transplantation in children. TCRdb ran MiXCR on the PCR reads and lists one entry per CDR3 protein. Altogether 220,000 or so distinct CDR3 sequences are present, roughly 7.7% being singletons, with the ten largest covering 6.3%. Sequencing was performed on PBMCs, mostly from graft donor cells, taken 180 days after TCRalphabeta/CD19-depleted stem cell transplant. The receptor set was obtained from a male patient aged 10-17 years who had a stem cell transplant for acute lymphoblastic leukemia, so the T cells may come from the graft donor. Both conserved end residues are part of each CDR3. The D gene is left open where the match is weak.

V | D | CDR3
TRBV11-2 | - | CASTSGYTDTQCF
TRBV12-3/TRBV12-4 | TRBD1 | CASSLGGGQGIYEQYF
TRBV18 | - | CASSPTAWGNQPQHF
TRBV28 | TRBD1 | CASSFGTGASYEQYF
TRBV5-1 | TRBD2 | CASSLVGGRAGETQYF
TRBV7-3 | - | CASSHSGVSNEQFF
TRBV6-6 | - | CASILGFNYGYTF
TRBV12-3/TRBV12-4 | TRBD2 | CASSLGISGRGTQYF
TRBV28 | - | CASSLGRDNEKLFF
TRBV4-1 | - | CASSLGSRSYEQYF